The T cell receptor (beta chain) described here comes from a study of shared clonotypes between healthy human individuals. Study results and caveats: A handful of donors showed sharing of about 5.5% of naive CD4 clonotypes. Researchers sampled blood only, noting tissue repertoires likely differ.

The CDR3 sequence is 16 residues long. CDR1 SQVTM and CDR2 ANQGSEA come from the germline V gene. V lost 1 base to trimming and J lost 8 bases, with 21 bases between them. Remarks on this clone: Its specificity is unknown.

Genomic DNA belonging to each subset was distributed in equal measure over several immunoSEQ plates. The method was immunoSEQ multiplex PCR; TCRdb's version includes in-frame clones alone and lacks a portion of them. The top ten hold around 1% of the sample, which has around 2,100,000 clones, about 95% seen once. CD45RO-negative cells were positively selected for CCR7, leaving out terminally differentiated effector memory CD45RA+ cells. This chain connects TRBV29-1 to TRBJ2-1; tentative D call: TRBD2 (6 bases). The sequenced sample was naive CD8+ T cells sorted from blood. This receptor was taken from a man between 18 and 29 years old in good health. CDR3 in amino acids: CSVEGEAPQYRDEQFF. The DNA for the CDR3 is TGCAGCGTTGAAGGGGAGGCCCCCCAATATCGGGATGAGCAGTTCTTC.